This is a list of T cell receptor beta chains from one sample in a study of CXCR3-negative and CXCR3-positive naive CD8 T cells. With the 5' RACE reads reprocessed, TCRdb shows one record per CDR3 protein and no DNA. In all, the sample yields fewer than 95,000 distinct CDR3 sequences. The sample comprised naive CXCR3- CD8+ T cells from blood. The source of these receptors is a human donor in good health. Some clones in this sample may be carry-over from other donors' samples. CDR3s include the opening cysteine and the closing phenylalanine or tryptophan.

j_call: TRBJ2-2; v_call: TRBV29-1; cdr3_aa: CSVDGGGETGELFF
j_call: TRBJ1-1; v_call: TRBV6-2/TRBV6-3; cdr3_aa: CASSSPEGSEAFF
j_call: TRBJ1-2; v_call: TRBV12-3/TRBV12-4; cdr3_aa: CASTFPESYGYTF
j_call: TRBJ2-5; v_call: TRBV6-1; cdr3_aa: CASSEVQGVGETQYF
j_call: TRBJ1-1; v_call: TRBV10-2; cdr3_aa: CATTQGLEAFF
j_call: TRBJ2-7; v_call: TRBV29-1; cdr3_aa: CSVEGQNSYEQYF
j_call: TRBJ1-1; v_call: TRBV5-1; cdr3_aa: CASSVTPGTGDTEAFF
j_call: TRBJ1-2; v_call: TRBV7-3; cdr3_aa: CASSLTLSPMGGYTF
j_call: TRBJ2-7; v_call: TRBV7-6; cdr3_aa: CASSQPGVAGAEQYF
j_call: TRBJ2-2; v_call: TRBV23-1; cdr3_aa: CASSQLRAPRRNTGELFF
j_call: TRBJ2-1; v_call: TRBV15; cdr3_aa: CATTYGTSGSYNEQFF
j_call: TRBJ1-5; v_call: TRBV2; cdr3_aa: CASRLWGSNQPQHF
j_call: TRBJ2-1; v_call: TRBV4-1; cdr3_aa: CASSQPITGNEQFF
j_call: TRBJ1-1; v_call: TRBV6-2/TRBV6-3; cdr3_aa: CASSYSTTGAEYNTEAFF
j_call: TRBJ2-7; v_call: TRBV6-1; cdr3_aa: CASSEGRGGYEQYF
j_call: TRBJ2-1; v_call: TRBV7-6; cdr3_aa: CASSFETSYNEQFF
j_call: TRBJ2-5; v_call: TRBV28; cdr3_aa: CASSLSTGKTQYF
j_call: TRBJ1-5; v_call: TRBV4-3; cdr3_aa: CASSQDLGGQANQPQHF
j_call: TRBJ2-7; v_call: TRBV7-3; cdr3_aa: CASRSEPGEQYF
j_call: TRBJ2-5; v_call: TRBV1; cdr3_aa: CTSSPGTGTETQYF
j_call: TRBJ2-3; v_call: TRBV15; cdr3_aa: CATSPAPGADTQYF
j_call: TRBJ1-5; v_call: TRBV20-1; cdr3_aa: CSARRSEGVGQPQHF
j_call: TRBJ2-7; v_call: TRBV10-3; cdr3_aa: CAISEERGTINF
j_call: TRBJ2-1; v_call: TRBV30; cdr3_aa: CAWSLGRANEQFF
j_call: TRBJ2-7; v_call: TRBV29-1; cdr3_aa: CSVQGLAGATYEQYF
j_call: TRBJ2-7; v_call: TRBV28; cdr3_aa: CASSLGTGIREQYF
j_call: TRBJ2-1; v_call: TRBV27; cdr3_aa: CASRPEVGGLYNEQFF
j_call: TRBJ1-1; v_call: TRBV7-9; cdr3_aa: CASSSSWGYTEAFF
j_call: TRBJ2-4; v_call: TRBV29-1; cdr3_aa: CSVLGTGSRKNIQYF
j_call: TRBJ2-3; v_call: TRBV4-1; cdr3_aa: CASSQDARVDTQYF
j_call: TRBJ2-3; v_call: TRBV7-9; cdr3_aa: CASSPLTSGGLPSTDTQYF
j_call: TRBJ2-3; v_call: TRBV28; cdr3_aa: CASGSPTGLTDTQYF
j_call: TRBJ2-2; v_call: TRBV12-3/TRBV12-4; cdr3_aa: CASSAGWNTGELFF
j_call: TRBJ2-1; v_call: TRBV4-3; cdr3_aa: CASSQVTVNDNEQFF
j_call: TRBJ1-1; v_call: TRBV2; cdr3_aa: CASSSAVATEAFF